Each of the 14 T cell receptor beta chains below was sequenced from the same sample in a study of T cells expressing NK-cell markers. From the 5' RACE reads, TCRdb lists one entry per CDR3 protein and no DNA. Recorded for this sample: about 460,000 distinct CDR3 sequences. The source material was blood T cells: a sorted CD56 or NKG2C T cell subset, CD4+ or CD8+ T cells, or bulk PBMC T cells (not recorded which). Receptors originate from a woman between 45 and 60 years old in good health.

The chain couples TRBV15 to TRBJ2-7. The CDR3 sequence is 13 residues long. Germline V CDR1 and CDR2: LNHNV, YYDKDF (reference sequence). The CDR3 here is CATSIAVSYEQYF.

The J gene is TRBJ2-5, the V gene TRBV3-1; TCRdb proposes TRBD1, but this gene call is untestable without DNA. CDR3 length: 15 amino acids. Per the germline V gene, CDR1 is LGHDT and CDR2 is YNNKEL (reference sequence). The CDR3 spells CASSQTYQGRVTQYF.

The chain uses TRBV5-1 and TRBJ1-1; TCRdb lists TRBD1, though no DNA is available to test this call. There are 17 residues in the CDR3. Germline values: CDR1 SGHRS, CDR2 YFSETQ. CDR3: CASSVVKQGLGYTEAFF.

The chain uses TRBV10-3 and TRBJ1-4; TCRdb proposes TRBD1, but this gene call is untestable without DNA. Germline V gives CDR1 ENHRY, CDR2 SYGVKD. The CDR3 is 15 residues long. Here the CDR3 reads CAISDRTGANEKLFF.

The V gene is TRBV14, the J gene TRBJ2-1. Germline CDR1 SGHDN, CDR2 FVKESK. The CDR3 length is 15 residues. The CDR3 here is CASSHTLLDFHEQFF.

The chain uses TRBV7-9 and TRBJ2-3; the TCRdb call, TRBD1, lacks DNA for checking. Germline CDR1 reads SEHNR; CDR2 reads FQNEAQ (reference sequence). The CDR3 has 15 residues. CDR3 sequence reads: CASSLAGGSGDTQYF. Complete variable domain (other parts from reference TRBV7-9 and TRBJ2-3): DTGVSQNPRHKITKRGQNVTFRCDPISEHNRLYWYRQTLGQGPEFLTYFQNEAQLEKSRLLSDRFSAERPKGSFSTLEIQRTEQGDSAMYLCASSLAGGSGDTQYFGPGTRLTVL.

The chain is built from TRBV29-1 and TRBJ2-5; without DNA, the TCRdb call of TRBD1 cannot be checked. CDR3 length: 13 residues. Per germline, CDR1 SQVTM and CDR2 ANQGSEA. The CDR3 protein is CSVPGQGQETQYF.

CDR3: CASSVEKNPYEQYF. The V call is TRBV9, the J call TRBJ2-7. Germline V gene sequence: CDR1 SGDLS, CDR2 YYNGEE. The CDR3 consists of 14 residues.

The CDR3: CASSLAGANYNEQFF. The chain uses TRBV7-2 and TRBJ2-1. Germline V gene lookup returns CDR1 SGHTA and CDR2 FQGNSA. CDR3 length equals 15 residues.

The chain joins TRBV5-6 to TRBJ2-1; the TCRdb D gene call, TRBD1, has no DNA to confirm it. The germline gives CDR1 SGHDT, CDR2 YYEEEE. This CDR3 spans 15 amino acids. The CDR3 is CASSLDRTAYNEQFF.

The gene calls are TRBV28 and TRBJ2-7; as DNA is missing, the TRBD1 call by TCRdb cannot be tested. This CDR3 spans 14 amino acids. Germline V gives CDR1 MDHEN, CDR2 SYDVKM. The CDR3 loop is CASSLFGGGNEQYF.

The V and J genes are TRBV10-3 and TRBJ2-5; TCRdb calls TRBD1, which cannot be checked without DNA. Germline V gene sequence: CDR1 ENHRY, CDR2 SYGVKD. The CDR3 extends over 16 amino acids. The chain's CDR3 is CAISEATGVVQETQYF.

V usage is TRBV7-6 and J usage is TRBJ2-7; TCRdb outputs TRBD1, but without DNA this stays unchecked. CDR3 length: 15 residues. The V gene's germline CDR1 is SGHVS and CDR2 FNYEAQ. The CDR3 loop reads CASSPLYKRSYEQYF. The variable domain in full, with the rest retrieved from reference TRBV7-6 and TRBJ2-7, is GAGVSQSPRYKVTKRGQDVALRCDPISGHVSLYWYRQALGQGPEFLTYFNYEAQQDKSGLPNDRFSAERPEGSISTLTIQRTEQRDSAMYRCASSPLYKRSYEQYFGPGTRLTVT.

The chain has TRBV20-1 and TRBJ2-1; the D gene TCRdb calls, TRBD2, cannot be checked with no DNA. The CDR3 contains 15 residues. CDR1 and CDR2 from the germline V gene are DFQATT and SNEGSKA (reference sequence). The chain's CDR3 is CSARDPSGSNYEQFF.